The clone carrying this T cell receptor (beta chain) was seen many times. Its antigen is undetermined. Researchers took RNA transcripts and amplified the TCR beta CDR3 regions from them. HTBI primers drove first-round RT-PCR of the TCR CDR3. Each CDR3 protein gets one entry after TCRdb re-called the multiplex PCR reads with MiXCR. The table lists hundreds of thousands of distinct CDR3 sequences, approximately 19% of them singletons. This specimen belongs to a study of T cells in Graves' hyperthyroidism and ophthalmopathy. Findings and caveats of the study: In the blood, most expanded thyroid clonotypes above 0.001 appeared as well.

CDR3 length: 17 residues. Trimming took 2 bases from V and 0 from J, leaving 14 bases between them. No ophthalmopathy progression within 18 months constituted stable Graves' hyperthyroidism. The sequenced sample was blood. This TCR derives from a woman younger than 35 with Graves' hyperthyroidism. The V gene is TRBV12-3 or TRBV12-4, the J gene TRBJ1-3; no clear D gene. The CDR3 loop reads CASSLRFGEPSGNTIYF. Written as DNA, the CDR3 is TGTGCCAGCAGTTTAAGATTTGGGGAGCCCTCTGGAAACACCATATATTTT.